This TCR beta chain was documented in a study of blood T cell repertoires in COVID-19. The junction had 4 bases not matched to a gene; V was cut back by 6 bases and J by 7 bases. Germline CDR1 and CDR2: MNHEY and SVGAGI. CDR3 length: 13 residues. Per the authors' pipeline: From reference gene primer amplification, estimates of nucleated cell counts were derived. The data were produced by immunoSEQ multiplex PCR, yet TCRdb's version contains in-frame clones alone and is incomplete. Clonal size and the V and J genes are those of that table, whereas D and trimming came from the DNA. Among some 42,000 clones, around three quarters were seen once, and the ten largest hold around 27%. This clone has a single count.

The sample comprised peripheral blood. The sequence was collected from an elderly man with acute or convalescent COVID-19. The rearrangement joins TRBV6-5 to TRBJ2-2, with 8 bases aligning to TRBD2. As DNA, the CDR3 is TGTGCCAGCAGGGAGGGACTAGGCGGGGAGCTGTTTTTT. Translation gives CASREGLGGELFF.